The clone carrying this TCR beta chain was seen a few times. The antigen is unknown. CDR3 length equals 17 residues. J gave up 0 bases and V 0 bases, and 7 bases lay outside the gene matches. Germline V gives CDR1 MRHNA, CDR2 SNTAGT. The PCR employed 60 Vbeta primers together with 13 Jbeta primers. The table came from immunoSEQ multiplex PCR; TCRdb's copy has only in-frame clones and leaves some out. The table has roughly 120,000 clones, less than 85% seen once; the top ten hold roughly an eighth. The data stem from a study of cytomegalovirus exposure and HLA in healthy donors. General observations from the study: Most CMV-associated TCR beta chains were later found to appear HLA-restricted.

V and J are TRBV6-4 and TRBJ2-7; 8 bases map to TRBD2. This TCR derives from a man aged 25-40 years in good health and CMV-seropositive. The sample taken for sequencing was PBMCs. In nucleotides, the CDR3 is TGTGCCAGCAGTGACTCGACTAGCGTAAAGAGCTCCTACGAGCAGTACTTC. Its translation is CASSDSTSVKSSYEQYF.